These 18 T cell receptor beta chains came from one sample sequenced in a study of blood T cell repertoires in COVID-19. Produced via immunoSEQ multiplex PCR; TCRdb's table is partial and in-frame only. The data contain 200,000 to 250,000 clones, approximately 83% of them singletons. The sequenced sample was peripheral blood. The origin of the receptors is a woman between 45 and 60 years old with acute or convalescent COVID-19.

V gene TRBV28 combines with J gene TRBJ1-5, with TRBD1 matching 9 bases. CDR1 is MDHEN, CDR2 SYDVKM, per germline. The CDR3 runs to 14 residues. Trimming took 8 bases from V and 7 from J; bases not matched to a gene: 9. CDR3: CASHPGTGFQPQHF. CDR3 nucleotides: TGTGCCAGCCACCCCGGGACAGGGTTCCAGCCCCAGCATTTT.

The chain carries TRBV6-5 and TRBJ2-1; 9 bases align to TRBD1. V trimming: 3 bases; J trimming: 2 bases; junction bases outside the gene matches: 5. This CDR3 region has 16 residues. Germline V gives CDR1 MNHEY, CDR2 SVGAGI. The CDR3 sequence: CASSYWTGETYNEQFF. Written as DNA, the CDR3 is TGTGCCAGCAGTTATTGGACAGGGGAAACCTACAATGAGCAGTTCTTC.

The V and J genes are TRBV28 and TRBJ2-7, with D possibly matching TRBD2 (5 bases). CDR3 size: 15 residues. The V end lost 5 bases, the J end lost 2 bases, and 16 bases lay between the germline ends. Germline lookup yields CDR1 MDHEN and CDR2 SYDVKM. This chain's CDR3 is CASSPEGVTPYEQYF. The CDR3 DNA follows: TGTGCCAGCAGTCCCGAGGGCGTAACCCCCTACGAGCAGTACTTC.

V gene TRBV5-6 combines with J gene TRBJ1-5; 8 positions agree with TRBD1. The CDR3 extends over 17 amino acids. From germline, CDR1 is SGHDT and CDR2 YYEEEE. V lost 1 base, J lost 6 bases, and 12 bases stayed unmatched. The CDR3 region has the DNA TGTGCCAGCAGCTTGAGGCCAGGGGGCTTCGGAGTTCAGCCCCAGCATTTT. Amino acid sequence: CASSLRPGGFGVQPQHF.

This rearrangement joins TRBV19 to TRBJ1-1; D unresolved. CDR3 length equals 13 residues. The ends were cut back, 2 bases at V and 1 base at J, with 5 bases in the middle. The germline gives CDR1 LNHDA, CDR2 SQIVND (reference sequence). This chain's CDR3 is CASSIQANTEAFF. The CDR3 DNA reads as TGTGCCAGTAGTATACAGGCGAACACTGAAGCTTTCTTT. Full variable domain (remainder filled in from reference TRBV19 and TRBJ1-1): DGGITQSPKYLFRKEGQNVTLSCEQNLNHDAMYWYRQDPGQGLRLIYYSQIVNDFQKGDIAEGYSVSREKKESFPLTVTSAQKNPTAFYLCASSIQANTEAFFGQGTRLTVV.

This sequence joins TRBV7-2 and TRBJ2-1; 9 positions match TRBD2. From germline, CDR1 is SGHTA and CDR2 FQGNSA. J gave up 0 bases and V 6 bases, and 3 bases lay outside the gene matches. This CDR3 comprises 15 residues. The CDR3 bases are TGTGCCAGCAGGCTAGCGGGAAGCTCCTACAATGAGCAGTTCTTC. Translating it yields CASRLAGSSYNEQFF. The whole variable domain, remainder taken from reference TRBV7-2 and TRBJ2-1, is GAGVSQSPSNKVTEKGKDVELRCDPISGHTALYWYRQSLGQGLEFLIYFQGNSAPDKSGLPSDRFSAERTGGSVSTLTIQRTQQEDSAVYLCASRLAGSSYNEQFFGPGTRLTVL.

Turning to this clone: The junction departs from the called germline gene at one end, perhaps through a read error. The DNA of the CDR3 is TGTGCTAGCAGCCGGGACAGGGACTCCTACAATGAGCAGTTCTTC. Its protein is CASSRDRDSYNEQFF. This chain links TRBV7-7 with TRBJ2-1; 9 bases are a match to TRBD1. This CDR3 has 15 residues. Looked up from germline, CDR1 is SSHAT and CDR2 is FNYEAQ (reference sequence).

This clone was seen a single time. The V gene is TRBV6-5, the J gene TRBJ2-7; 8 bases map to TRBD1. The CDR3 consists of 13 residues. In germline, CDR1 is MNHEY, CDR2 SVGAGI. Germline trimming cut 2 bases from V and 4 bases from J; bases unmatched to any gene: 1. CDR3 sequence reads: CASSYDRGYEQYF. For the CDR3, the DNA is TGTGCCAGCAGTTACGACAGGGGTTACGAGCAGTACTTC.

This clone was seen a single time. The chain links TRBV15 to TRBJ1-4; D gene uncertain. Germline loops: CDR1 LNHNV, CDR2 YYDKDF (reference sequence). The CDR3 is 18 amino acids. Trimming left V 0 bases short and J 4 bases short, with 18 bases between. CDR3 sequence: CATSRDPPGGGINEKLFF. The CDR3 bases are TGTGCCACCAGCAGAGATCCGCCCGGAGGCGGGATTAATGAAAAACTGTTTTTT.

V gene TRBV6-2 or TRBV6-3 combines with J gene TRBJ1-4; D gene unclear. This CDR3 contains 14 residues. The V end was cut by 5 bases, the J end by 4 bases, with 11 bases between. Germline loops: CDR1 MNHEY, CDR2 SVGEGT. CDR3 loop: CASSDGGSNEKLFF. CDR3 DNA sequence: TGTGCCAGCAGTGACGGCGGGAGTAATGAAAAACTGTTTTTT.

This clone was observed a handful of times. This chain uses TRBV30 with TRBJ1-6; possibly TRBD1 for D (5 bases). V was cut by 1 base and J by 12 bases, with 10 bases left in between. Germline loops: CDR1 GTSNPN, CDR2 SVGIG (reference sequence). This CDR3 spans 12 amino acids. The CDR3 DNA reads TGTGCCTGGAGTGAACCGGGGGGACCCCTCCACTTT. Its protein product is CAWSEPGGPLHF.

V usage is TRBV9 and J usage is TRBJ2-7, with 12 bases lining up with TRBD2. There are 14 residues in the CDR3. Germline loops: CDR1 SGDLS, CDR2 YYNGEE. The V segment lost 4 bases and the J segment 4 bases; nucleotides outside the gene matches: 3. The CDR3 DNA sequence: TGTGCCAGCAGCCCTAGCGGGGGGGCTTACGAGCAGTACTTC. It encodes CASSPSGGAYEQYF.

On this clone itself: An end of the junction does not agree with germline; a read error may underlie this. The chain combines TRBV7-7 with TRBJ2-5; 11 bases match TRBD2. CDR1 and CDR2 from the germline V gene are SSHAT and FNYEAQ (reference sequence). The CDR3 covers 16 residues. CDR3 coding DNA: TGTGCTAGCAGCTTGCAGGGGACTAGCGGCGGGGAGACCCAGTACTTC. Its protein product is CASSLQGTSGGETQYF.

The J gene is TRBJ1-6, the V gene TRBV28; 10 bases are a match to TRBD1. The V gene's germline CDR1 is MDHEN and CDR2 SYDVKM. CDR3 length: 14 amino acids. Trimming took 5 bases from V and 13 from J; bases not matched to a gene: 8. The CDR3 DNA follows: TGTGCCAGCAGTACTCGGACAGGGGGTTCGCCCCTCCACTTT. Amino acids: CASSTRTGGSPLHF. Supplemented by reference TRBV28 and TRBJ1-6, the full variable domain reads DVKVTQSSRYLVKRTGEKVFLECVQDMDHENMFWYRQDPGLGLRLIYFSYDVKMKEKGDIPEGYSVSREKKERFSLILESASTNQTSMYLCASSTRTGGSPLHFGNGTRLTVT.

The J gene is TRBJ2-2, the V gene TRBV6-2 or TRBV6-3; weak D call: TRBD1 (6 bases). Germline V gives CDR1 MNHEY, CDR2 SVGEGT. Trimming left V 2 bases short and J 6 bases short, with 19 bases between. The CDR3 has 17 residues. This chain's CDR3 is CASSYPYQGRGAGELFF. The CDR3 DNA reads as TGTGCCAGCAGTTACCCATACCAGGGGCGTGGGGCCGGGGAGCTGTTTTTT.

The chain recombines TRBV24-1 with TRBJ1-5; D unresolved. CDR1 and CDR2 from the germline V gene are KGHDR and SFDVKD. V was shortened by 1 base and J by 8 bases, with 8 bases between the two germline ends. There are 13 residues in the CDR3. The CDR3 sequence: CATSDFTAEPQHF. CDR3 nucleotide sequence: TGTGCCACCAGTGATTTTACAGCCGAGCCCCAGCATTTT.

The chain recombines TRBV2 with TRBJ2-1, with TRBD2 identical over 11 bases. The ends lost 6 bases at V and 6 bases at J; junction bases unmatched: 4. Germline V gene data show CDR1 as SNHLY and CDR2 as FYNNEI. The CDR3 is 14 amino acids. The CDR3 region has the DNA TGTGCCAGCAGGTTAGCGGGAGGGCTCAATGAGCAGTTCTTC. Translating it yields CASRLAGGLNEQFF.

V usage is TRBV30 and J usage is TRBJ1-6, with 7 bases fitting TRBD1. The CDR3 is 15 residues long. Germline lookup yields CDR1 GTSNPN and CDR2 SVGIG (reference sequence). Unmatched junction bases numbered 8, after V lost 0 bases and J lost 9 bases. The CDR3 region is CAWSVRSGGSSPLHF. CDR3 in DNA: TGTGCCTGGAGTGTACGGTCAGGGGGGAGTTCACCCCTCCACTTT.